A single sample is the source of the 16 T cell receptor beta chains below, sequenced in a study of TIL therapy for anti-PD-1-resistant metastatic lung cancer. The libraries were made with immunoSEQ v3. Using immunoSEQ multiplex PCR, the repertoire was profiled, and TCRdb retains in-frame clones only, with some absent. The sample comprises about 52,000 clones, around three quarters of which are singletons, and 4% to 5.5% rests with the top ten. Time point here: pre-treatment sample, taken before nivolumab and TIL therapy. The sample was blood, taken at baseline. Receptors were obtained from a woman between 30 and 80 years old with non-small cell lung cancer.

This clone was counted once. The chain couples TRBV7-3 to TRBJ2-3; D possibly corresponds to TRBD2 (5 bases). The germline CDR1 and CDR2 sequences are SGHTA and FQGTGA. V lost 5 bases and J 5 bases, leaving 14 bases between the germline ends. CDR3 size: 14 residues. The CDR3 loop is CASSHEGLGDTQYF. In DNA form, the CDR3 reads TGTGCCAGCAGCCACGAGGGCCTTGGAGATACGCAGTATTTT.

The rearrangement links TRBV11-2 to TRBJ2-5; D might be TRBD2 (6 bases). Trimming cost V 6 bases and J 5 bases, with 16 bases left between them. The CDR3 totals 14 residues. From germline, CDR1 is SGHAT and CDR2 FQNNGV. The chain's CDR3 is CASRGDSTGETQYF. DNA of the CDR3: TGTGCCAGCAGGGGGGACTCCACTGGGGAGACCCAGTACTTC.

The chain recombines TRBV6-6 with TRBJ1-1, with D possibly being TRBD1 (6 bases). The CDR3 is 14 amino acids. V was shortened by 0 bases and J by 4 bases, with 9 bases between the two germline ends. Germline CDR1 and CDR2: MNHNY and SVGAGI (reference sequence). CDR3 in amino acids: CASSYSVGATEAFF. CDR3 coding DNA: TGTGCCAGCAGTTACTCCGTGGGGGCCACTGAAGCTTTCTTT.

V usage is TRBV20-1 and J usage is TRBJ2-7; possible D gene TRBD1, 5 bases. Germline lookup yields CDR1 DFQATT and CDR2 SNEGSKA (reference sequence). The CDR3 runs to 11 residues. Trimming shortened V by 3 bases and J by 2 bases, and 5 bases separated the two germline ends. The CDR3 DNA is TGCAGTGCTAGGACAGCCTACGAGCAGTACTTC. Amino acids: CSARTAYEQYF.

This clone was found once. The chain joins TRBV5-5 to TRBJ2-1, with D unresolved. The CDR3 has 11 residues. CDR1 is SGHKS and CDR2 is YYEKEE in the germline V gene (reference sequence). Between the trimmed V and J ends, which lost 1 base and 4 bases, there was a span of 0 bases. The CDR3 sequence is CASSLYNEQFF. The CDR3, as DNA: TGTGCCAGCAGCTTGTACAATGAGCAGTTCTTC.

The gene calls are TRBV4-3 and TRBJ2-5, with a possible D match to TRBD2 (5 bases). CDR1 and CDR2 (germline): LGHNA, YSLEER. V gave up 0 bases and J gave up 1 base, with 12 bases separating them. The CDR3 totals 16 residues. The CDR3 protein is CASSQDLTGIQETQYF. CDR3 nucleotide sequence: TGCGCCAGCAGCCAAGATCTAACGGGGATCCAAGAGACCCAGTACTTC.

The rearrangement links TRBV5-1 to TRBJ1-2; TRBD1 matches 7 bases. V was pared by 4 bases and J by 6 bases, with 6 bases of the junction left unmatched. The CDR3 is made up of 13 amino acids. Germline V gene data show CDR1 as SGHRS and CDR2 as YFSETQ. CDR3 amino acids: CASSLQGSDGYTF. The CDR3 bases are TGCGCCAGCAGCCTACAGGGGTCGGATGGCTACACCTTC. The variable domain in full, completed from reference TRBV5-1 and TRBJ1-2, reads KAGVTQTPRYLIKTRGQQVTLSCSPISGHRSVSWYQQTPGQGLQFLFEYFSETQRNKGNFPGRFSGRQFSNSRSEMNVSTLELGDSALYLCASSLQGSDGYTFGSGTRLTVV.

The chain employs TRBV2 and TRBJ2-3, with 7 bases that match TRBD1. Trimming at V came to 6 bases and at J to 2 bases, leaving 8 bases not matched to a gene. This CDR3 comprises 15 residues. The germline CDR1 and CDR2 sequences are SNHLY and FYNNEI. The CDR3 reads CASRVAGGITDTQYF. Here the CDR3 DNA reads TGTGCCAGCAGGGTCGCAGGGGGAATCACAGATACGCAGTATTTT.

The V and J genes are TRBV18 and TRBJ2-5, with D uncertain. V gave up 2 bases and J gave up 2 bases, with 6 bases separating them. Germline V gives CDR1 KGHSH, CDR2 LQKENI. The CDR3 is made up of 13 amino acids. This CDR3 is CASSPSVQETQYF. The CDR3 bases are TGTGCCAGCTCACCAAGCGTTCAAGAGACCCAGTACTTC.

In this sample, this clone turned up once. The chain has TRBV2 and TRBJ1-5; 7 bases agree with TRBD1. The V gene's germline CDR1 is SNHLY and CDR2 FYNNEI. CDR3 size: 14 residues. The J segment lost 4 bases and the V segment lost 4 bases, leaving 4 bases of the junction unmatched. CDR3 in DNA: TGTGCCAGCAGTGGGGGGGACAGAAATCAGCCCCAGCATTTT. Amino acids: CASSGGDRNQPQHF.

Of note for this clone: Mismatch with germline at one junction end may stem from a read error. V usage is TRBV2 and J usage is TRBJ2-7; no clear D. CDR1 is SNHLY, CDR2 FYNNEI, per germline. This CDR3 is 12 amino acids long. The CDR3 nucleotides are TGTGCCAGCAGTGATCTTACCCGGTCCTCCAACTTC. Its translation is CASSDLTRSSNF.

This clone was observed once. This chain joins TRBV7-5 and TRBJ1-3; the table's D call of TRBD1 was not tested on the DNA. TRBV7-5 has pseudogene status. This CDR3 is built from 21 residues. The CDR3 nucleotides are TGTGTCAGAAGCTTAGCTTTCCCCAGGGGGGTGATGTCGACCTCTGGAAACACCATATATTTT. Encoded protein: CVRSLAFPRGVMSTSGNTIYF.

V and J are TRBV28 and TRBJ2-5; D assignment may be TRBD1 or TRBD2 (6 bases each). Germline V gene lookup returns CDR1 MDHEN and CDR2 SYDVKM. This CDR3 contains 13 residues. The V and J ends lost 10 bases and 9 bases respectively, with 21 bases between them. CDR3 bases: TGTGCCACCCAGTATGGGGGGCTGGGGGCCCAGTACTTC. This encodes CATQYGGLGAQYF.

The V and J genes are TRBV20-1 and TRBJ2-7; TRBD2 might be the D (6 bases). Germline V gives CDR1 DFQATT, CDR2 SNEGSKA (reference sequence). Trimming removed 5 bases at V and 6 bases at J, with 11 bases between. The CDR3 is 11 residues long. As DNA, the CDR3 is TGCAGTGCTCAGTCGGGGGTCGAGCAGTACTTC. Translated: CSAQSGVEQYF.

V gene TRBV7-2 combines with J gene TRBJ2-7; D ambiguous. CDR1 is SGHTA, CDR2 FQGNSA, per germline. V lost 1 base and J lost 0, with 7 bases in between. This CDR3 comprises 14 residues. CDR3 bases: TGTGCCAGCAGCTTAGAGGTGAGCTCCTACGAGCAGTACTTC. Its protein is CASSLEVSSYEQYF.

The genes are TRBV6-1 and TRBJ1-1, with 8 bases fitting TRBD1. J was trimmed by 10 bases and V by 3 bases; bases with no gene match: 7. From germline, CDR1 is MNHNS and CDR2 SASEGT. The CDR3 runs to 13 residues. Here the CDR3 reads CASSEVRGRAAFF. In DNA form, the CDR3 reads TGTGCCAGCAGTGAGGTCAGGGGGCGAGCAGCTTTCTTT.